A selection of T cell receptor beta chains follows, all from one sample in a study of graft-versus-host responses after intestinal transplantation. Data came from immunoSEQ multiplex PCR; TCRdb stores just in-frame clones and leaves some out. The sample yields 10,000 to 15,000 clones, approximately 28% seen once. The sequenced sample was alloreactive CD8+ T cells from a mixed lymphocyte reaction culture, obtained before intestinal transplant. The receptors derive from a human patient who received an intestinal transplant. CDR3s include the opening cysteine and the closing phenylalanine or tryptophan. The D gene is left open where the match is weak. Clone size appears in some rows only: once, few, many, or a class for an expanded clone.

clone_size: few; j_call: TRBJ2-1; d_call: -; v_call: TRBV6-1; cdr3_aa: CASKGYNEQFF; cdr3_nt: TGTGCCAGTAAGGGGTACAATGAGCAGTTCTTC
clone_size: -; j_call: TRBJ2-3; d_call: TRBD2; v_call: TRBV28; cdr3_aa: CASSLAGGTDTQYF; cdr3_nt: TGTGCCAGCAGTTTAGCGGGGGGCACAGATACGCAGTATTTT
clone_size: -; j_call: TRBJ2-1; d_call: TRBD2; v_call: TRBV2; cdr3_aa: CASSEALGGANNEQFF; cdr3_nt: TGTGCCAGCAGTGAAGCACTCGGGGGGGCAAACAATGAGCAGTTCTTC
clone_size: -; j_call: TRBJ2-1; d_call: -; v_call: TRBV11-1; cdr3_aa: CASSLVVGDNEQFF; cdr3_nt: TGTGCCAGCAGCTTAGTAGTGGGAGACAATGAGCAGTTCTTC
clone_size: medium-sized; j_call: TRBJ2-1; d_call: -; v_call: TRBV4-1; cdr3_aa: CASSQDRNEQFF; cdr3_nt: TGCGCCAGCAGCCAAGATAGGAATGAGCAGTTCTTC
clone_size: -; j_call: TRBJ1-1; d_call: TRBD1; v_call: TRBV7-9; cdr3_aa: CASSPRGPGYTEAFF; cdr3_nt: TGTGCCAGCAGCCCCAGGGGGCCAGGTTACACTGAAGCTTTCTTT
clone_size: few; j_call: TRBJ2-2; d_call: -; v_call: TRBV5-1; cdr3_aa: CASSFRRWGSRELFF; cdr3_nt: TGCGCCAGCAGCTTCCGCCGGTGGGGAAGCAGGGAGCTGTTTTTT
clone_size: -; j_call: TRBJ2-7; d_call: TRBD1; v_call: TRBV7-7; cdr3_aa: CASRLGQGKEQYF; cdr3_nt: TGTGCCAGCAGACTAGGACAGGGCAAAGAGCAGTACTTC
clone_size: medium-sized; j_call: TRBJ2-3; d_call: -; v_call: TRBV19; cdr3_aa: CASSIGSPDTQYF; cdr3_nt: TGTGCCAGTAGTATAGGGTCCCCAGATACGCAGTATTTT
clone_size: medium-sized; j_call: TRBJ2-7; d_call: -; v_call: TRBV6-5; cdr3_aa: CASSYTGYEQYF; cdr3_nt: TGTGCCAGCAGTTATACCGGCTACGAGCAGTACTTC
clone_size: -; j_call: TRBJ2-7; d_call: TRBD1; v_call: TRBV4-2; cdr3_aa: CASSYPDRASYEQYF; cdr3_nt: TGTGCCAGCAGCTACCCGGACAGGGCCTCCTACGAGCAGTACTTC
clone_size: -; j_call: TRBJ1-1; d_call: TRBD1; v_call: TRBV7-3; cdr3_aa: CASSSQGGTEAFF; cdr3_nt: TGTGCCAGCAGCTCCCAGGGGGGCACTGAAGCTTTCTTT
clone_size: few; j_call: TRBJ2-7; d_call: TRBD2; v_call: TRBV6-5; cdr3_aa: CASSRSGGPDEQYF; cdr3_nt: TGTGCCAGCAGCCGTAGCGGGGGGCCCGACGAGCAGTACTTC
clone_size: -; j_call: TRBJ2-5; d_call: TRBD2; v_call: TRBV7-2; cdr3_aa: CASSATTRSGGLYQETQYF; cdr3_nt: TGTGCCAGCAGCGCCACGACGCGGAGCGGGGGGCTATACCAAGAGACCCAGTACTTC
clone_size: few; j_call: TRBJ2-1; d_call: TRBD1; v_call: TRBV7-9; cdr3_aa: CASSPGRGGTGGRDEQFF; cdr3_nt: TGTGCCAGCAGCCCCGGCCGGGGAGGGACAGGGGGCAGGGATGAGCAGTTCTTC
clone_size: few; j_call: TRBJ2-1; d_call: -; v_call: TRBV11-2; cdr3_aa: CASSYYGGEQFF; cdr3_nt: TGTGCCAGCAGTTATTACGGGGGCGAGCAGTTCTTC
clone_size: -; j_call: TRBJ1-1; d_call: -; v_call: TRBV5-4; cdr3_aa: CASSSGEGYTEAFF; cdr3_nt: TGTGCCAGCAGCTCAGGGGAGGGCTACACTGAAGCTTTCTTT
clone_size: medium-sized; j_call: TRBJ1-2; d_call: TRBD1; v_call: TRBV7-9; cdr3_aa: CASSPSQGIYGYTF; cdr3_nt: TGTGCCAGCAGCCCGTCACAGGGGATCTATGGCTACACCTTC
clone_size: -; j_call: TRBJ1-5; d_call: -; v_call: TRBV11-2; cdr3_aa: CASSLGGGQPQHF; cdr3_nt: TGTGCCAGCAGCTTAGGAGGAGGTCAGCCCCAGCATTTT
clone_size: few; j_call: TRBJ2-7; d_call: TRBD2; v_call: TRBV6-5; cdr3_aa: CASSYGGGPYEQYF; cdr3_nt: TGTGCCAGCAGTTACGGGGGAGGGCCCTACGAGCAGTACTTC
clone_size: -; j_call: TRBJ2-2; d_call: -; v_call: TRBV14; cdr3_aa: CASSQGLITGELFF; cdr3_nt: TGTGCCAGCAGCCAAGGGCTGATCACCGGGGAGCTGTTTTTT
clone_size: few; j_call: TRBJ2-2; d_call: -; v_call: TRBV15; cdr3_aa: CATSALAGELFF; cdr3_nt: TGTGCCACCAGCGCGCTAGCCGGGGAGCTGTTTTTT
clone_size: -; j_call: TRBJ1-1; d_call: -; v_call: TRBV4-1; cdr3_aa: CASSLGGSEAFF; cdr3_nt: TGCGCCAGCAGCCTCGGTGGGTCTGAAGCTTTCTTT
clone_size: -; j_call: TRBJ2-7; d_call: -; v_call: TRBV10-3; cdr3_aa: CAISYWGGHYEQYF; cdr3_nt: TGTGCCATCAGTTACTGGGGGGGGCACTACGAGCAGTACTTC
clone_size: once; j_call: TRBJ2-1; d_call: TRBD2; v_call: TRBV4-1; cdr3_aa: CASSQGGAGGPDNEQFF; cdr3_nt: TGCGCCAGCAGCCAAGGGGGGGCGGGAGGACCGGACAATGAGCAGTTCTTC
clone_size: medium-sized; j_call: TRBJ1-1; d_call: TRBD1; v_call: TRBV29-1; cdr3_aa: CSVDPSGGGTEAFF; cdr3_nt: TGCAGCGTGGACCCTTCAGGGGGCGGGACTGAAGCTTTCTTT
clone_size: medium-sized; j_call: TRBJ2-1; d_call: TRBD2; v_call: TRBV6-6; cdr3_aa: CAIGLAAYNEQFF; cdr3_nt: TGTGCCATCGGACTAGCGGCATACAATGAGCAGTTCTTC
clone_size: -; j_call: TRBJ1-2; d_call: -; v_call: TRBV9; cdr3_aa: CASSPQDGDYGYTF; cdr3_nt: TGTGCCAGCAGCCCACAGGACGGGGACTATGGCTACACCTTC
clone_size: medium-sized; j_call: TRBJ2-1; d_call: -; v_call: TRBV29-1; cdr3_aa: CSGSYNEQFF; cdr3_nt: TGCAGCGGTTCTTACAATGAGCAGTTCTTC
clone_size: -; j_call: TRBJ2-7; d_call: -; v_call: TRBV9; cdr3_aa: CASSVGVNYEQYF; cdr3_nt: TGTGCCAGCAGCGTAGGGGTTAACTACGAGCAGTACTTC
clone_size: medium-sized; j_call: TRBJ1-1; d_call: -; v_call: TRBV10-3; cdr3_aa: CAISESWDMNTEAFF; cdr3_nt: TGTGCCATCAGTGAGTCATGGGACATGAACACTGAAGCTTTCTTT
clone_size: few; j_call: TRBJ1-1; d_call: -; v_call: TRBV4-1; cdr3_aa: CASSQISSNTEAFF; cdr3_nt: TGCGCCAGCAGCCAAATCTCTTCGAACACTGAAGCTTTCTTT
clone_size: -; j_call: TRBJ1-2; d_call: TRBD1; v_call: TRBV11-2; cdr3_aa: CASSLSTGLYGYTF; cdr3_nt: TGTGCCAGCAGCTTATCGACAGGGCTTTATGGCTACACCTTC
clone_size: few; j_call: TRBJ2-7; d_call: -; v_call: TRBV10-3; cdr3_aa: CAIEGDFSYEQYF; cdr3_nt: TGTGCCATCGAGGGCGACTTCTCCTACGAGCAGTACTTC
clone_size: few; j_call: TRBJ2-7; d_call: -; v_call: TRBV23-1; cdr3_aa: CASSHATAYEQYF; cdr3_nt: TGCGCCAGCAGTCACGCGACAGCGTACGAGCAGTACTTC
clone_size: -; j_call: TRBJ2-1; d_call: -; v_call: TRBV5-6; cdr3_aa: CASSFTLNEQFF; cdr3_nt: TGTGCCAGCAGCTTCACACTCAATGAGCAGTTCTTC
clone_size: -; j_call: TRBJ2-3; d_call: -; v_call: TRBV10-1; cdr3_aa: CASSGLPSSTDTQYF; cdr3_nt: TGCGCCAGCAGTGGGCTTCCCTCTAGCACAGATACGCAGTATTTT
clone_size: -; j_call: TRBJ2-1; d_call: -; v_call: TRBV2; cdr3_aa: CASSGGGYNEQFF; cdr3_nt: TGTGCCAGCAGTGGAGGGGGTTACAATGAGCAGTTCTTC
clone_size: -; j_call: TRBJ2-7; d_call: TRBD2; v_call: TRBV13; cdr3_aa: CASSPRSGSRYEQYF; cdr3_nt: TGTGCCAGCAGCCCCCGTAGCGGGAGTCGGTACGAGCAGTACTTC